This T cell receptor (beta chain) was captured in a study of post-analysis software for immune sequencing data. Study-level findings and limits: Four or five TRBV segments, including TRBV5-6, TRBV5-1 and TRBV20-1, were more frequent in patients than controls.

To note about this clonotype: Its target is unknown.

Germline CDR1 is SEHNR and CDR2 is FQNEAQ (reference sequence). The CDR3 is made up of 16 amino acids. Trimming left V 5 bases short and J 3 bases short, with 20 bases between. Carried by the TCR beta cDNA libraries were unique molecular identifiers. Each CDR3 protein gets one entry after TCRdb re-called the PCR reads with MiXCR. The repertoire holds 650,000 to 900,000 distinct CDR3 sequences, with just over 45% as singletons. The sequence derives from a girl under 18 with multiple sclerosis. V is TRBV7-9 and J is TRBJ2-7; the D gene is possibly TRBD2 (6 bases). The sample comprised blood. The CDR3 DNA sequence: TGTGCCAGCAGCCTCGCCGAGGGACTGGAAAACTACGAGCAGTACTTC. It codes for CASSLAEGLENYEQYF.